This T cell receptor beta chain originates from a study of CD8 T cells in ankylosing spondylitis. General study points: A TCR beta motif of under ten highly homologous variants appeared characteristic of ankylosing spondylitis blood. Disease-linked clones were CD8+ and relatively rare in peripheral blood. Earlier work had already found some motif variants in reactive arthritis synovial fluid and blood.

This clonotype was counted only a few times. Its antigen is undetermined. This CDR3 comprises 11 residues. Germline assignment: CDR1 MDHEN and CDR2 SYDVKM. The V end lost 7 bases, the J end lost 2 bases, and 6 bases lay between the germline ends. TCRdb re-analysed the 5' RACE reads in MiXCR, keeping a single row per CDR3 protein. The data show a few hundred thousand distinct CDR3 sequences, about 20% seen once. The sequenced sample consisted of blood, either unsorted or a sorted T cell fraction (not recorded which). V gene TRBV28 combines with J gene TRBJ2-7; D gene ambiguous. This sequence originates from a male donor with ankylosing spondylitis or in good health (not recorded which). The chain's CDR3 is CASKWAYEQYF. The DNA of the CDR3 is TGTGCCAGCAAGTGGGCCTACGAGCAGTACTTC.